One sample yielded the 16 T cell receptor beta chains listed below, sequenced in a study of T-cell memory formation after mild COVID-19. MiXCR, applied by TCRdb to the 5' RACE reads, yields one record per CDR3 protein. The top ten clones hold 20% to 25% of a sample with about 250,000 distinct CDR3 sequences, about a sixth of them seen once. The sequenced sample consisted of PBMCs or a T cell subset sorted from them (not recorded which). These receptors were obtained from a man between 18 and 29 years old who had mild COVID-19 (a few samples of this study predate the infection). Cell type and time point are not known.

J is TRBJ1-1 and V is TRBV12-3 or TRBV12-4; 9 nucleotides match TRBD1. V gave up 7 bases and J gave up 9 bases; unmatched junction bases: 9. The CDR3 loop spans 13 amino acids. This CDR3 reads CASTVQDRGKAFF. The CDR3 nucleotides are TGTGCCAGCACCGTACAGGACAGGGGAAAAGCTTTCTTT.

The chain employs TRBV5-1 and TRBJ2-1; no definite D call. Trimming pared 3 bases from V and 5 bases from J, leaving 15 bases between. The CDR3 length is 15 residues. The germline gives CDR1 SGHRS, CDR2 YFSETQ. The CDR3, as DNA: TGCGCCAGCAGCTGGCTTCCCGAGTCGCACAATGAGCAGTTCTTC. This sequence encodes CASSWLPESHNEQFF. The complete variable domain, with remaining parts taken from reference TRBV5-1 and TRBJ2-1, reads KAGVTQTPRYLIKTRGQQVTLSCSPISGHRSVSWYQQTPGQGLQFLFEYFSETQRNKGNFPGRFSGRQFSNSRSEMNVSTLELGDSALYLCASSWLPESHNEQFFGPGTRLTVL.

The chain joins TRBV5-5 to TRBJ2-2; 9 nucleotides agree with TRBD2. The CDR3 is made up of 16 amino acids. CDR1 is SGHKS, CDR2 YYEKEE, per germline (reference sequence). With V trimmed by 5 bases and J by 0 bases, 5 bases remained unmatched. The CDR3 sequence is CASRELAGANTGELFF. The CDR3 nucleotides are TGTGCCAGCAGAGAACTAGCGGGTGCGAACACCGGGGAGCTGTTTTTT.

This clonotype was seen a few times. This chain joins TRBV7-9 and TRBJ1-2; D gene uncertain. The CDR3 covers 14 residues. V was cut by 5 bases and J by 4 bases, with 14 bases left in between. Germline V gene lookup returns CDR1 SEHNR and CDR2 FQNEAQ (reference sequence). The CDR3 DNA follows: TGTGCCAGCAGCGGGGTAGAAGGCTCCTATGGCTACACCTTC. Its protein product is CASSGVEGSYGYTF.

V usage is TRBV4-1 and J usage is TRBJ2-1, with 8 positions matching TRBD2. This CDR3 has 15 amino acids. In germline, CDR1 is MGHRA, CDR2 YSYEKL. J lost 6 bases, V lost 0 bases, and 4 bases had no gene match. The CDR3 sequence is CASSQEGLGANEQFF. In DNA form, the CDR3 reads TGCGCCAGCAGCCAAGAGGGACTAGGGGCCAATGAGCAGTTCTTC.

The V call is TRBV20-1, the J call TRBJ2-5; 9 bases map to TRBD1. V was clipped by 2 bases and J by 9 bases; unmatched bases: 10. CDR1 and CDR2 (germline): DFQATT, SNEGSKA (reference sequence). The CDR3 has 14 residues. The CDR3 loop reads CSARSWGQGVPQYF. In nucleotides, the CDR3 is TGCAGTGCTAGATCCTGGGGACAGGGCGTCCCCCAGTACTTC.

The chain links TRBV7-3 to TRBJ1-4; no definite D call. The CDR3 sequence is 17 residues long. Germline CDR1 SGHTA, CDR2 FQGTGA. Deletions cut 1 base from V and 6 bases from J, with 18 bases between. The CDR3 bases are TGTGCCAGCAGCTTAATTTCTATGTGGCAGAGAGATGAAAAACTGTTTTTT. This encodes CASSLISMWQRDEKLFF. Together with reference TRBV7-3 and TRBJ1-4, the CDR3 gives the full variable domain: GAGVSQTPSNKVTEKGKYVELRCDPISGHTALYWYRQSLGQGPEFLIYFQGTGAADDSGLPNDRFFAVRPEGSVSTLKIQRTERGDSAVYLCASSLISMWQRDEKLFFGSGTQLSVL.

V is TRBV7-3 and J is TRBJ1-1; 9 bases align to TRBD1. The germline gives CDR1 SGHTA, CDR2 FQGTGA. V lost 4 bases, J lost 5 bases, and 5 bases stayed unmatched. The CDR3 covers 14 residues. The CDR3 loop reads CASSSGTGPTEAFF. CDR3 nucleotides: TGTGCCAGCAGCTCCGGGACAGGGCCTACTGAAGCTTTCTTT.

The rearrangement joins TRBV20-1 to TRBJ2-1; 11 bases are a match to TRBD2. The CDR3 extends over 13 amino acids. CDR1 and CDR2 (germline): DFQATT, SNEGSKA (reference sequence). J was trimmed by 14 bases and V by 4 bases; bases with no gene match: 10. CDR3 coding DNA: TGCAGTGCTAAGGCTCCGACTAGCGGGGTAGAGTTCTTC. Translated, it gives CSAKAPTSGVEFF.

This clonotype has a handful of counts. In DNA, the CDR3 is TGCGCCAGCAGCTTGGAGGCAGGGAGCTCCTACAATGAGCAGTTCTTC. Translating gives CASSLEAGSSYNEQFF. The chain employs TRBV5-1 and TRBJ2-1; D tentatively reads TRBD1 or TRBD2 (5 bases each). V lost 0 bases and J 0 bases, leaving 10 bases between the germline ends. This CDR3 is built from 16 residues. Germline CDR1 is SGHRS and CDR2 is YFSETQ.

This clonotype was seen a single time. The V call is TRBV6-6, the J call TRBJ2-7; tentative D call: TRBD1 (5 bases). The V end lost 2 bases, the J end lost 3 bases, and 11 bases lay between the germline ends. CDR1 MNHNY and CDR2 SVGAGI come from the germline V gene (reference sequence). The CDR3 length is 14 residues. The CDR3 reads CASSYRSGIYEQYF. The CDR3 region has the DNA TGTGCCAGCAGTTACAGGTCAGGGATCTACGAGCAGTACTTC.

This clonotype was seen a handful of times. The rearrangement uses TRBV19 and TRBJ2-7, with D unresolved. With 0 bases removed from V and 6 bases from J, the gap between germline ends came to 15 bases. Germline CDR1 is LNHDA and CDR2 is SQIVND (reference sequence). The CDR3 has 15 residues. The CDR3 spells CASSIEENSYREQYF. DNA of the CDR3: TGTGCCAGTAGTATAGAGGAAAACAGCTACCGCGAGCAGTACTTC.

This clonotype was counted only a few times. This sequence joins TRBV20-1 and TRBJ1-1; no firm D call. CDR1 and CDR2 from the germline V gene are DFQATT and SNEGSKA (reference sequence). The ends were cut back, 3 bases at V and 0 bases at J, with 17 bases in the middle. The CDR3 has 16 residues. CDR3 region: CSARGPLSTVNTEAFF. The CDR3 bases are TGCAGTGCTAGGGGCCCCCTTTCCACGGTGAACACTGAAGCTTTCTTT.

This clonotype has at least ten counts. The CDR3 DNA reads as TGCGCCAGCAGCGGGGAAAGCGCAGATACGCAGTATTTT. It translates to CASSGESADTQYF. The J gene is TRBJ2-3, the V gene TRBV5-1; D is undetermined. Germline assignment: CDR1 SGHRS and CDR2 YFSETQ. The CDR3 sequence is 13 residues long. Trimming shortened V by 4 bases and J by 4 bases, and 10 bases separated the two germline ends.

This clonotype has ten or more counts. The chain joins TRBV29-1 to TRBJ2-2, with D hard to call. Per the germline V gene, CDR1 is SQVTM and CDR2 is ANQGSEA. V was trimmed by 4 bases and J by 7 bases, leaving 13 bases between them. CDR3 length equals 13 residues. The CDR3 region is CSVVVSQDGELFF. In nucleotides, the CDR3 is TGCAGCGTTGTTGTTTCCCAAGACGGGGAGCTGTTTTTT.

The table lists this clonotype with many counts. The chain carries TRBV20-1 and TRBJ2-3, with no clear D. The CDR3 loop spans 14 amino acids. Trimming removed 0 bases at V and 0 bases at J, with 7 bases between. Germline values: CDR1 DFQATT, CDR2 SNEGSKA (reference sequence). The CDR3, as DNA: TGCAGTGCTAGAGATTCCACTAGCACAGATACGCAGTATTTT. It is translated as CSARDSTSTDTQYF.